This TCR beta chain derives from a study of CXCR3-negative and CXCR3-positive naive CD8 T cells. The sorter processed each CD8+ T cell subset in triplicate at over 250,000 cells apiece. Study outcomes and limitations: TRBV-TRBJ usage matched between naive CXCR3-negative and CXCR3-positive cells but not between memory cells. Similarly elevated diversity marked both naive subsets, with memory CD8+ cells showing far lower diversity.

Germline V lookup: CDR1 MNHEY, CDR2 SMNVEV (reference sequence). The CDR3 sequence is 13 residues long. UMI-labeled TRB cDNA libraries were prepared by 5' RACE. TCRdb reanalyzed the 5' RACE reads and collapses them to one entry per CDR3 protein, without DNA. Listed are under 45,000 distinct CDR3 sequences; roughly 14% falls within the top ten. Details on this clonotype: No antigen is known for it.

The chain recombines TRBV27 with TRBJ2-7; TCRdb proposes TRBD1, but this gene call is untestable without DNA. This sequence was found in a human donor in good health. Some clones in this sample may be carry-over from other donors' samples. The specimen was memory CD8+ T cells from blood. CDR3 sequence reads: CASSSTGIYEQYF.